What follows are 15 T cell receptor beta chains derived from one specimen sequenced in a study of T cell responses to AZD1222 COVID-19 vaccine. Data came from immunoSEQ multiplex PCR; TCRdb stores just in-frame clones and leaves some out. Of some 82,000 clones in the sample, more than 80% were seen once. The sample here was peripheral blood, taken on day 0 of AZD1222 vaccination. The receptor source for this set is an adult in good health.

The chain couples TRBV11-3 to TRBJ2-2; D gene uncertain. The germline V and J ends were trimmed by 5 bases and 2 bases, with 18 bases remaining between them. The length of the CDR3 is 17 residues. Germline values: CDR1 SGHNT, CDR2 YENEEA. The CDR3 region is CASSPRTPGENTGELFF. In nucleotides, the CDR3 is TGTGCCAGCAGCCCGAGAACTCCGGGCGAAAACACCGGGGAGCTGTTTTTT.

CDR3: CASRLRQVEETQYF. The CDR3 DNA reads as TGTGCCAGCCGGTTGCGGCAGGTAGAAGAGACCCAGTACTTC. V is TRBV6-5 and J is TRBJ2-5; no clear D gene. The CDR3 covers 14 residues. The V gene's germline CDR1 is MNHEY and CDR2 SVGAGI. V was clipped by 8 bases and J by 3 bases, with 16 bases between them.

This chain uses TRBV12-5 with TRBJ2-1; 12 positions match TRBD2. This CDR3 is built from 15 residues. Trimming took 4 bases from V and 9 from J; bases not matched to a gene: 7. Germline assignment: CDR1 LGHNT and CDR2 FRNRAP. CDR3 coding DNA: TGTGCTAGTGGTTACCTAGCGGGGGGGCCCTTTGAGCAGTTCTTC. Protein: CASGYLAGGPFEQFF. The entire variable domain, with the rest obtained from reference TRBV12-5 and TRBJ2-1, is as follows: DARVTQTPRHKVTEMGQEVTMRCQPILGHNTVFWYRQTMMQGLELLAYFRNRAPLDDSGMPKDRFSAEMPDATLATLKIQPSEPRDSAVYFCASGYLAGGPFEQFFGPGTRLTVL.

The rearrangement uses TRBV5-1 and TRBJ1-6, with D perhaps matching TRBD1 (6 bases). V shed 0 bases and J shed 9 bases, with 16 bases lying between them. Germline lookup yields CDR1 SGHRS and CDR2 YFSETQ. This CDR3 spans 16 amino acids. CDR3 protein: CASSLAGDRLRSPLHF. CDR3 DNA sequence: TGCGCCAGCAGCTTGGCCGGTGACAGGCTACGTTCACCCCTCCACTTT.

A word on this clone: The same CDR3 also results from other DNA sequences found in this sample. The rearrangement uses TRBV2 and TRBJ1-5, with a weak D call TRBD1 (5 bases). The CDR3 is 13 amino acids. The germline V and J ends were trimmed by 5 bases and 3 bases, with 8 bases remaining between them. Germline V CDR1 and CDR2: SNHLY, FYNNEI. The DNA for the CDR3 is TGTGCCAGCAGTCGACAGATCAATCAGCCCCAGCATTTT. It translates to CASSRQINQPQHF.

V and J are TRBV3-1 (or the pseudogene TRBV3-2) and TRBJ1-2; 8 nucleotides line up with TRBD1. The CDR3 covers 14 residues. CDR1 and CDR2 from the germline V gene are LGHDT and YNNKEL (reference sequence). V dropped 4 bases and J dropped 3; count of bases not matched to a gene: 4. CDR3: CASSLRDRYYGYTF. CDR3 DNA sequence: TGTGCCAGCAGCCTCCGGGACAGGTACTATGGCTACACCTTC.

This chain links TRBV6-5 with TRBJ1-4; 11 bases fit TRBD1. There are 16 residues in the CDR3. The V gene's germline CDR1 is MNHEY and CDR2 SVGAGI. V dropped 8 bases and J dropped 1; count of bases not matched to a gene: 6. Here the CDR3 DNA reads TGTGCCAGCCGTTCGGGACAGGGGGGAACTAATGAAAAACTGTTTTTT. It is translated as CASRSGQGGTNEKLFF.

The V call is TRBV12-3 or TRBV12-4, the J call TRBJ2-1; D not certain. The ends were cut back, 6 bases at V and 9 bases at J, with 15 bases in the middle. The length of the CDR3 is 13 residues. CDR3 nucleotides: TGTGCCAGCAGACTAATGCCCCAATTTGAGCAGTTCTTC. Protein sequence: CASRLMPQFEQFF.

This clone was detected a few times. This chain links TRBV19 with TRBJ2-5; the match to TRBD2 covers 10 bases. Germline loops: CDR1 LNHDA, CDR2 SQIVND (reference sequence). J lost 4 bases, V lost 4 bases, and 6 bases had no gene match. The CDR3 is 15 residues long. The CDR3 region has the DNA TGTGCCAGTAGTAGAAGGGGACTAGCGATAGAGACCCAGTACTTC. Protein: CASSRRGLAIETQYF. The full variable domain, completed using reference TRBV19 and TRBJ2-5, is DGGITQSPKYLFRKEGQNVTLSCEQNLNHDAMYWYRQDPGQGLRLIYYSQIVNDFQKGDIAEGYSVSREKKESFPLTVTSAQKNPTAFYLCASSRRGLAIETQYFGPGTRLLVL.

This clone was counted a few times. The chain recombines TRBV4-1 with TRBJ1-5; perhaps TRBD1 as D (5 bases). Trimming left V 0 bases short and J 7 bases short, with 16 bases between. CDR3 length: 16 amino acids. CDR1 and CDR2 from the germline V gene are MGHRA and YSYEKL. The CDR3 is CASSQDPGEAGQPQHF. In nucleotides, the CDR3 is TGCGCCAGCAGCCAAGATCCGGGGGAAGCAGGCCAGCCCCAGCATTTT.

The chain couples TRBV19 to TRBJ1-1; no clear D. Germline CDR1 is LNHDA and CDR2 is SQIVND (reference sequence). Trimming shortened V by 8 bases and J by 4 bases, and 14 bases separated the two germline ends. This CDR3 is 13 amino acids long. The chain's CDR3 is CASRRGGSTEAFF. The CDR3 DNA sequence: TGTGCCAGTCGCCGAGGAGGGTCCACTGAAGCTTTCTTT.

The V gene is TRBV5-5, the J gene TRBJ1-6; D is unclear. V lost 0 bases and J 9 bases, leaving 7 bases between the germline ends. Per germline, CDR1 SGHKS and CDR2 YYEKEE (reference sequence). The length of the CDR3 is 13 residues. The CDR3 protein is CASSLDGSSPLHF. CDR3 coding DNA: TGTGCCAGCAGCTTGGACGGGAGTTCACCCCTCCACTTT.

This chain links TRBV5-4 with TRBJ1-5; weak D call: TRBD1 (6 bases). CDR3 length equals 13 residues. CDR1 SGHNT and CDR2 YYREEE come from the germline V gene (reference sequence). Trimming cost V 1 base and J 6 bases, with 8 bases left between them. CDR3 coding DNA: TGTGCCAGCAGCTTGCAGGGGACTCAGCCCCAGCATTTT. Translating it yields CASSLQGTQPQHF.

The chain combines TRBV18 with TRBJ1-2; D uncertain. Germline lookup yields CDR1 KGHSH and CDR2 LQKENI. The V end lost 3 bases, the J end lost 1 base, and 9 bases lay between the germline ends. CDR3 size: 14 residues. The CDR3 reads CASSPMKNNYGYTF. The CDR3 coding sequence is TGTGCCAGCTCACCGATGAAAAATAACTATGGCTACACCTTC.

J is TRBJ1-2 and V is TRBV12-3 or TRBV12-4; D not certain. Deletions cut 1 base from V and 6 bases from J, with 9 bases between. This CDR3 contains 13 residues. The chain's CDR3 is CASSLVTDDGYTF. The CDR3 coding sequence is TGTGCCAGCAGTTTAGTCACGGACGATGGCTACACCTTC.